This passage covers 10 T cell receptor beta chains from one sample sequenced in a study of shared clonotypes between healthy human individuals. Using immunoSEQ multiplex PCR, the repertoire was profiled, and TCRdb retains in-frame clones only, with some absent. The sample has approximately 1,500,000 clones; approximately 98% are singletons. Sequenced: naive CD4+ T cells sorted from blood. The subset is: CD45RA+ positively selected. The receptors shown here come from a man aged 30 to 39 in good health.

In the case of this clone: This CDR3 is also generated by other DNA sequences in the sample. The chain employs TRBV5-1 and TRBJ1-4; weak D call: TRBD1 (5 bases). V dropped 0 bases and J dropped 5 bases, with 8 bases sitting between them. Germline V gives CDR1 SGHRS, CDR2 YFSETQ. The CDR3 has 14 amino acids. CDR3 DNA: TGCGCCAGCAGCTTGGGACAGTCGAATGAAAAACTGTTTTTT. Its translation: CASSLGQSNEKLFF.

The CDR3 loop is CASRSGASPYF. CDR3 in DNA: TGTGCCAGCAGGTCGGGGGCCTCACCTTACTTC. V is TRBV6-1 and J is TRBJ2-7; D may be TRBD1 or TRBD2 (6 bases each). Trimming took off 6 bases at V and 13 bases at J, with 16 bases between the two ends. Germline V lookup: CDR1 MNHNS, CDR2 SASEGT. The CDR3 runs 11 residues.

The chain has TRBV29-1 and TRBJ1-2; 9 bases align to TRBD1. V trimming: 4 bases; J trimming: 4 bases; junction bases outside the gene matches: 10. CDR1 is SQVTM, CDR2 ANQGSEA, per germline. The CDR3 spans 15 residues. CDR3 sequence (DNA): TGCAGCGTTGGGCCCGGACAGGGGATCGGCTATGGCTACACCTTC. This codes for CSVGPGQGIGYGYTF.

The rearrangement links TRBV27 to TRBJ1-5; TRBD1 agrees at 10 bases. The V gene end was trimmed by 6 bases and the J gene end by 5 bases; junction bases not matched to a gene: 10. CDR3 length: 16 residues. CDR1 is MNHEY, CDR2 SMNVEV, per germline (reference sequence). In DNA form, the CDR3 reads TGTGCCAGCAGCCCCGGGACAGGGGTATTTTATCAGCCCCAGCATTTT. Translating gives CASSPGTGVFYQPQHF.

This chain connects TRBV5-5 to TRBJ1-1; 8 bases align to TRBD1. V lost 4 bases and J lost 3; bases outside the gene matches: 5. Germline-derived CDR1 and CDR2 are SGHKS and YYEKEE (reference sequence). The CDR3 length is 14 residues. Here the CDR3 reads CASSIGQGYTEAFF. The DNA for the CDR3 is TGTGCCAGCAGCATCGGACAGGGTTACACTGAAGCTTTCTTT.

This chain connects TRBV10-3 to TRBJ1-1; D call uncertain. V shed 0 bases and J shed 2 bases, with 10 bases lying between them. CDR3 length: 15 amino acids. Germline loops: CDR1 ENHRY, CDR2 SYGVKD. For the CDR3, the DNA is TGTGCCATCAGTGAGTCGACGGTCATTAACACTGAAGCTTTCTTT. Translation: CAISESTVINTEAFF.

J is TRBJ1-4 and V is TRBV25-1; no definite D call. This CDR3 has 12 amino acids. The germline V and J ends were trimmed by 1 base and 8 bases, with 5 bases remaining between them. CDR1 and CDR2 (germline): MGHDK, SYGVNS. The CDR3 region is CASSESGEKLFF. CDR3 bases: TGTGCCAGCAGTGAATCGGGCGAAAAACTGTTTTTT.

The chain recombines TRBV6-6 with TRBJ2-7; weak D call: TRBD1 (6 bases). Trimming removed 6 bases at V and 0 bases at J, with 18 bases between. The CDR3 covers 16 residues. Germline V gene data show CDR1 as MNHNY and CDR2 as SVGAGI (reference sequence). The CDR3 here is CASSLSQGRLSYEQYF. The CDR3 region has the DNA TGTGCCAGCAGCCTATCACAGGGTCGCCTCTCCTACGAGCAGTACTTC.

The CDR3 reads CASIVGIRGTEAFF. The DNA for the CDR3 is TGTGCCAGCATAGTGGGGATCAGAGGCACTGAAGCTTTCTTT. The gene calls are TRBV6-5 and TRBJ1-1; D is uncertain. CDR1 MNHEY and CDR2 SVGAGI come from the germline V gene. Trimming stripped 7 bases from V and 4 bases from J, with 16 bases between. The CDR3 totals 14 residues.

The chain employs TRBV28 and TRBJ2-2; TRBD1 matches 7 bases. Germline-derived CDR1 and CDR2 are MDHEN and SYDVKM. Trimming took 4 bases from V and 7 from J; bases not matched to a gene: 9. The CDR3 extends over 15 amino acids. Written as DNA, the CDR3 is TGTGCCAGCAGTTCCCTGGACAGGTTGGACGGGGAGCTGTTTTTT. Its translation: CASSSLDRLDGELFF.